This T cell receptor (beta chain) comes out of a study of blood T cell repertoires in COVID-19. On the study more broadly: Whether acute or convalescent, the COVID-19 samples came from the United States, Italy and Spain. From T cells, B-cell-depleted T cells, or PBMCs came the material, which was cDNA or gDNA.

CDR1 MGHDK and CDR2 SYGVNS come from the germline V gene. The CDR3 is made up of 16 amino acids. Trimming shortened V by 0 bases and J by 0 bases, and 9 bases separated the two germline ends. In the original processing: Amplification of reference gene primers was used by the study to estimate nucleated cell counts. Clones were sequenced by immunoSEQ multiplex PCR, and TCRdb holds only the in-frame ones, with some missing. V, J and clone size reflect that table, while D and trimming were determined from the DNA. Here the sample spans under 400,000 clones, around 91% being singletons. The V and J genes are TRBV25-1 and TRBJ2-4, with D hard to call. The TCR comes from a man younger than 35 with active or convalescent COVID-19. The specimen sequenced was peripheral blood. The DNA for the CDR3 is TGTGCCAGCAGTGAATATGCCGGTGGAGCCAAAAACATTCAGTACTTC. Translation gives CASSEYAGGAKNIQYF.